One sample yielded the 12 T cell receptor beta chains listed below, sequenced in a study of blood T cell repertoires in COVID-19. Assay used: immunoSEQ multiplex PCR; TCRdb lists only in-frame clones, some missing. The sample includes roughly 200,000 clones, roughly 76% of them seen just once. Material for sequencing was peripheral blood. These TCRs come from a woman aged 45-59 years with active or convalescent COVID-19.

This chain joins TRBV4-2 and TRBJ2-7; 11 bases agree with TRBD2. The V and J ends lost 3 bases and 3 bases, in that order; junction bases with no gene match: 1. Germline-derived CDR1 and CDR2 are LGHNA and YNFKEQ. The CDR3 covers 14 residues. CDR3 amino acids: CASSQGLAVYEQYF. The CDR3 nucleotides are TGTGCCAGCAGCCAGGGACTAGCGGTCTACGAGCAGTACTTC.

This clone was found once. The chain joins TRBV6-2 or TRBV6-3 to TRBJ1-2; D ambiguous. V lost 0 bases, J lost 8 bases, and 10 bases lay in between. Germline loops: CDR1 MNHEY, CDR2 SVGEGT. The CDR3 runs 13 residues. CDR3 amino acids: CASSYSGRRGYTF. The CDR3 nucleotides are TGTGCCAGCAGTTACTCGGGCAGACGAGGCTACACCTTC.

The chain links TRBV3-1 (or the pseudogene TRBV3-2) to TRBJ1-3; the D gene is possibly TRBD1 (5 bases). CDR3 size: 16 residues. Germline V gene sequence: CDR1 LGHDT, CDR2 YNNKEL (reference sequence). V lost 4 bases and J 3 bases, leaving 16 bases between the germline ends. The CDR3 reads CASSRLGQEIGNTIYF. In nucleotides, the CDR3 is TGTGCCAGCAGCCGCCTGGGGCAGGAGATTGGAAACACCATATATTTT.

The chain couples TRBV30 to TRBJ1-3; D is possibly TRBD1 (6 bases). Looked up from germline, CDR1 is GTSNPN and CDR2 is SVGIG (reference sequence). V shed 2 bases and J shed 4 bases, with 15 bases lying between them. The CDR3 is 15 amino acids. CDR3: CAWSPTTGSGNTIYF. The CDR3, as DNA: TGTGCCTGGAGTCCAACCACAGGGAGCGGAAACACCATATATTTT.

DNA of the CDR3: TGTGCCAGCAGTGAACCCATATCCAGCTCCTACAATGAGCAGTTCTTC. It encodes CASSEPISSSYNEQFF. The rearrangement joins TRBV2 to TRBJ2-1; D not certain. The CDR3 totals 16 residues. Trimming took 2 bases from V and 0 from J, leaving 11 bases between them. Germline CDR1 reads SNHLY; CDR2 reads FYNNEI.

The J gene is TRBJ2-1, the V gene TRBV5-1, with 8 bases identical to TRBD2. V shed 3 bases, J shed 4 bases, and the junction held 9 bases outside the gene matches. This CDR3 contains 16 residues. Per germline, CDR1 SGHRS and CDR2 YFSETQ. Here the CDR3 reads CASSSRGGGLYNEQFF. The CDR3 DNA reads TGCGCCAGCAGCTCCCGGGGCGGGGGGCTTTACAATGAGCAGTTCTTC. Drawing the rest from reference TRBV5-1 and TRBJ2-1, the complete variable domain is KAGVTQTPRYLIKTRGQQVTLSCSPISGHRSVSWYQQTPGQGLQFLFEYFSETQRNKGNFPGRFSGRQFSNSRSEMNVSTLELGDSALYLCASSSRGGGLYNEQFFGPGTRLTVL.

V usage is TRBV7-2 and J usage is TRBJ2-1; 8 bases line up with TRBD2. The CDR3 consists of 16 residues. The V and J ends lost 3 bases and 7 bases, in that order; junction bases with no gene match: 11. Germline-derived CDR1 and CDR2 are SGHTA and FQGNSA. In nucleotides, the CDR3 is TGTGCCAGCAGCTTTCGGGAGGGCCGTTTATTGAATGAGCAGTTCTTC. This gives the protein CASSFREGRLLNEQFF.

V gene TRBV5-6 combines with J gene TRBJ1-2; 9 bases are a match to TRBD1. Per the germline V gene, CDR1 is SGHDT and CDR2 is YYEEEE. V was pared by 5 bases and J by 6 bases, with 8 bases of the junction left unmatched. The CDR3 has 14 amino acids. CDR3 in DNA: TGTGCCAGCAGTCCTAAGACAGGGGGTAATGGCTACACCTTC. Residues: CASSPKTGGNGYTF. Full variable domain (rest looked up from reference TRBV5-6 and TRBJ1-2): DAGVTQSPTHLIKTRGQQVTLRCSPKSGHDTVSWYQQALGQGPQFIFQYYEEEERQRGNFPDRFSGHQFPNYSSELNVNALLLGDSALYLCASSPKTGGNGYTFGSGTRLTVV.

This sequence joins TRBV7-2 and TRBJ1-3, with D hard to call. Germline CDR1 is SGHTA and CDR2 is FQGNSA. V lost 1 base and J lost 4, with 11 bases in between. The CDR3 totals 15 residues. CDR3 protein: CASSLDFGRGNTIYF. The CDR3 DNA reads TGTGCCAGCAGCTTAGATTTTGGGCGAGGAAACACCATATATTTT.

The rearrangement uses TRBV2 and TRBJ2-2; TRBD2 matches 15 bases. Germline CDR1 is SNHLY and CDR2 is FYNNEI. The CDR3 is 19 residues long. The J segment lost 6 bases and the V segment lost 0 bases, leaving 8 bases of the junction unmatched. This chain's CDR3 is CASSEAGLAGGGWAGELFF. CDR3 bases: TGTGCCAGCAGTGAAGCGGGACTAGCGGGAGGAGGATGGGCCGGGGAGCTGTTTTTT.

The chain couples TRBV3-1 (or the pseudogene TRBV3-2) to TRBJ2-3; 10 bases fit TRBD2. The CDR3 loop spans 16 amino acids. CDR1 is LGHDT and CDR2 is YNNKEL in the germline V gene (reference sequence). Losses at the gene ends were 2 bases for V and 5 bases for J; bases not matched to a gene: 7. For the CDR3, the DNA is TGTGCCAGCAGCCAATTTAAAGCGGGGGGGCGAGATACGCAGTATTTT. Protein product: CASSQFKAGGRDTQYF.

The chain carries TRBV4-2 and TRBJ1-6; a weak D match, TRBD1 (5 bases). Germline V CDR1 and CDR2: LGHNA, YNFKEQ. Trimming left V 0 bases short and J 6 bases short, with 15 bases between. The CDR3 consists of 17 residues. The DNA for the CDR3 is TGTGCCAGCAGCCAAGAGGTAGCAGCAGGGTTTAATTCACCCCTCCACTTT. The encoded protein is CASSQEVAAGFNSPLHF.